This T cell receptor (beta chain) emerged from a study of Tregs in tolerant kidney transplant recipients. CDR1 and CDR2 (germline): MRHNA, SNTAGT. CDR3 length: 13 amino acids. V dropped 5 bases and J dropped 9; count of bases not matched to a gene: 3. Study-level findings and limits: Some patients' samples used different primers over time, so nucleotide sequences weren't comparable. Donor-specific Treg expansion exceeded global Treg expansion in tolerant patients, suggesting antigen drive.

This clone has only one observation. Its target is not known. Only in-frame clones appear in the TCRdb table, and some are missing; sequencing was by immunoSEQ multiplex PCR. The table records tens of thousands of clones, more than 70% of them present only once. The nonmyeloablative bone marrow transplants came from related graft donors, with transient mixed chimerism. CD4+CD25+CD127- Tregs, CD4+CD25- non-Tregs, CD4 and CD8 cells were sorted. The source is a human patient who received a combined kidney and bone marrow transplant. Part of the T cells may come from the graft donor. Material: CD4+ T cells from blood (PBMCs), obtained 6 months after the transplant. The chain combines TRBV6-4 with TRBJ2-1; TRBD2 matches 11 bases. CDR3: CASSPLAGGEQFF. The DNA for the CDR3 is TGTGCCAGCAGTCCTCTAGCGGGAGGTGAGCAGTTCTTC.